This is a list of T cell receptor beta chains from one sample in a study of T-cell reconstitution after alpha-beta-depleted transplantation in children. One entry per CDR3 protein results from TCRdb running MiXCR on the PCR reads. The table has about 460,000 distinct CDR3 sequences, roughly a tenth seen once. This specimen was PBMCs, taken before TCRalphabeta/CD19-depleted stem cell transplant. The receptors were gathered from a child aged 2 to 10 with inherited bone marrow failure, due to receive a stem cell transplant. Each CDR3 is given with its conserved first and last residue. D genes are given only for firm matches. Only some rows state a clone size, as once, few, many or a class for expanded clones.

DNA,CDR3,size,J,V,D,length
TGTGCCAGCAGTTACTTGTACACTGAAGCTTTCTTT,CASSYLYTEAFF,many,TRBJ1-1,TRBV6-2/TRBV6-3,-,12
TGCGCCAGCAGAGAAGGGGTTGGGACTGAAGCTTTCTTT,CASREGVGTEAFF,many,TRBJ1-1,TRBV5-1,-,13
TGTGCCAGCAGTTTCCTCGATGGCAGGGACGAGACCCAGTACTTC,CASSFLDGRDETQYF,many,TRBJ2-5,TRBV27,-,15
TGTGCCAGCAGTCCGCACCCAGGGGCGGTCTACGAGCAGTACTTC,CASSPHPGAVYEQYF,many,TRBJ2-7,TRBV6-1,-,15
TGTGCCAGCAGTTTTGGCGCGCTCACCTACAATGAGCAGTTCTTC,CASSFGALTYNEQFF,many,TRBJ2-1,TRBV28,-,15
TGTGCCAGCAGTGAAGAGGGCGGCTCTGGAAACACCATATATTTT,CASSEEGGSGNTIYF,many,TRBJ1-3,TRBV2,-,15
TGTGCCAGCAGACTAACTGGTGAGCAGTTCTTC,CASRLTGEQFF,many,TRBJ2-1,TRBV7-2,-,11
TGCAGTGCCCCCCCGGGTACAGATACGCAGTATTTT,CSAPPGTDTQYF,many,TRBJ2-3,TRBV20-1,-,12
TGTGCCAGCAGTTACTCGACAGGGGACCTTAACAATGAGCAGTTCTTC,CASSYSTGDLNNEQFF,many,TRBJ2-1,TRBV6-5,TRBD1,16
TGCAGTGCTAGCCCCGTCGGTACCTATGGCTACACCTTC,CSASPVGTYGYTF,many,TRBJ1-2,TRBV20-1,-,13
TGCAGCGGAACTGCCATGAACACTGAAGCTTTCTTT,CSGTAMNTEAFF,many,TRBJ1-1,TRBV20-1,-,12
TGTGCCAGCAGCTTGAGGGACATAAGCACAGATACGCAGTATTTT,CASSLRDISTDTQYF,-,TRBJ2-3,TRBV7-2,-,15
TGTGCCAGCAGGGGACTAGACAAAGATGAGCAGTTCTTC,CASRGLDKDEQFF,many,TRBJ2-1,TRBV27,TRBD2,13
TGCAGTGCGATTACTAGCGGGAGAGGACATGAGCAGTTCTTC,CSAITSGRGHEQFF,-,TRBJ2-1,TRBV20-1,TRBD2,14
TGCGCCAGCAGCCCTGACCCTACGGCCAACAATGAGCAGTTCTTC,CASSPDPTANNEQFF,many,TRBJ2-1,TRBV5-1,-,15
TGTGCCAGCAGCTCCCGCACCAGATTAGCGGTCTACAATGAGCAGTTCTTC,CASSSRTRLAVYNEQFF,many,TRBJ2-1,TRBV7-2,-,17
TGTGCCAGCAATGAACGGTTTGTAACCACTGAAGCTTTCTTT,CASNERFVTTEAFF,many,TRBJ1-1,TRBV2,-,14
TGCAGCGTCCAGGCGGTCGGAAACATTCAGTACTTC,CSVQAVGNIQYF,-,TRBJ2-4,TRBV29-1,-,12
TGTGCCAGTAGCCCGCCCATAGCGGGAGTTAATACCGGGGAGCTGTTTTTT,CASSPPIAGVNTGELFF,few,TRBJ2-2,TRBV19,TRBD2,17
TGTGCCAGCAGCTTACACCCTAGCGGGAACACAGATACGCAGTATTTT,CASSLHPSGNTDTQYF,many,TRBJ2-3,TRBV7-2,TRBD2,16